This T cell receptor (beta chain) was sequenced during a study of cytomegalovirus exposure and HLA in healthy donors. 13 Jbeta primers and 60 Vbeta primers were used for the PCR. TCRdb's copy holds only in-frame clones and misses some; the assay was immunoSEQ multiplex PCR. The sample includes 150,000 to 200,000 clones, roughly 82% of them seen just once. Germline trimming cut 4 bases from V and 2 bases from J; bases unmatched to any gene: 5. This CDR3 comprises 16 residues. In germline, CDR1 is MGHRA, CDR2 YSYEKL. V usage is TRBV4-1 and J usage is TRBJ2-5, with TRBD2 matching 12 bases. The receptor's source is a woman in her forties or fifties in good health and CMV-seropositive. Material for sequencing was PBMCs. The CDR3 loop reads CASSPTSGGLQETQYF. In nucleotides, the CDR3 is TGCGCCAGCAGCCCGACTAGCGGGGGCCTACAAGAGACCCAGTACTTC.